This T cell receptor beta chain came from a study of cytomegalovirus exposure and HLA in healthy donors. This CDR3 contains 15 residues. Trimming shortened V by 1 base and J by 7 bases, and 14 bases separated the two germline ends. Germline V CDR1 and CDR2: SGHTA, FQGTGA. In the PCR, 60 Vbeta and 13 Jbeta primers were used. Profiling relied on immunoSEQ multiplex PCR, and the TCRdb table lists in-frame clones only, not all of them. There are about 160,000 clones in the sample; around four fifths occur only once, and 1% lies in the top ten. Study-wide findings and caveats: It was reported that TCR beta sequences correctly inferred the HLA-A and HLA-B alleles for most subjects. Overall, around 150 TCR beta chains were annotated as cytomegalovirus-associated.

A note on this clone: The antigen is not known.

Sequencing used PBMCs. This receptor was identified in a woman in her 50s in good health and CMV-seropositive. This sequence joins TRBV7-3 and TRBJ1-5; perhaps TRBD1 as D (5 bases). CDR3 sequence: CASSLMAGIGQPQHF. The CDR3 DNA sequence: TGTGCCAGCAGCTTAATGGCAGGGATCGGGCAGCCCCAGCATTTT.